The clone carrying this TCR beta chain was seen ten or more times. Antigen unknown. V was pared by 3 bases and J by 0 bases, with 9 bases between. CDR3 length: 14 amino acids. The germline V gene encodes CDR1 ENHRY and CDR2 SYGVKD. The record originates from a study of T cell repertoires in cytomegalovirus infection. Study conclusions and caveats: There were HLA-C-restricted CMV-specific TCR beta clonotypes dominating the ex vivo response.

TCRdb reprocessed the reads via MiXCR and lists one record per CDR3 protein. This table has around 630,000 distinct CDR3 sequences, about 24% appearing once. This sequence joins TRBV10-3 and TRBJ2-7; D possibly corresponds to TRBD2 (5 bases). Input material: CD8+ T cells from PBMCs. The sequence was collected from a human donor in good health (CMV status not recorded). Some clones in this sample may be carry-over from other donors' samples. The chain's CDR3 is CAISDTGSSYEQYF. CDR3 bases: TGTGCCATCAGTGATACGGGGAGCTCCTACGAGCAGTACTTC.